The sequence of this TCR beta chain was determined in a study of OX40 agonist ivuxolimab in advanced cancers. Across the study: Patients' therapy was ivuxolimab, an antibody that acts as an agonist of OX40 (CD134). Earlier treatment with anti-PD-1, anti-PD-L1 or anti-CTLA-4 was permitted, and 35% to 45% had received some. Study outcomes and limitations: Expanded clones were, on average, more numerous among CD8+ T cells than CD4+.

The data were produced by immunoSEQ multiplex PCR, yet TCRdb's version contains in-frame clones alone and is incomplete. Of tens of thousands of clones in the sample, 88% are singletons; the top ten hold 31%. V lost 5 bases to trimming and J lost 2 bases, with 3 bases between them. The CDR3 runs to 12 residues. The germline V gene encodes CDR1 SGHVS and CDR2 FQNEAQ. About this clone: The antigen is unknown.

The sequenced sample was CD4+ or CD8+ T cells sorted from blood, obtained in a trial of the OX40 agonist ivuxolimab. The TCR originated in an adult with an advanced solid tumor such as melanoma, head and neck, liver or kidney cancer. This rearrangement joins TRBV7-8 to TRBJ2-2; no clear D. CDR3 bases: TGTGCCAGCAGCCTCAACACCGGGGAGCTGTTTTTT. Protein product: CASSLNTGELFF.